Shown below are 2 T cell receptor beta chains from a single sample sequenced in a study of Graves' ophthalmopathy and Graves' hyperthyroidism. TCR beta CDR3 amplification used RNA transcripts. First-round RT-PCR employed HTBI primers, with a second-round multiplex PCR after it. MiXCR, run by TCRdb on the multiplex PCR reads, gives a single entry per CDR3 protein. Among more than 1,000,000 distinct CDR3 sequences listed, about 40% were seen once. The sequenced sample consisted of peripheral blood or thyroid tissue (not recorded which). The receptors were sampled from an adult man with Graves' hyperthyroidism.

The CDR3 protein is CASSPRMGPYSPLHF. The CDR3 DNA reads as TGTGCCAGCAGCCCTCGAATGGGCCCCTATTCACCCCTCCACTTT. V gene TRBV14 combines with J gene TRBJ1-6; no definite D call. V was pared by 4 bases and J by 8 bases, with 15 bases between. From germline, CDR1 is SGHDN and CDR2 FVKESK. CDR3 length: 15 residues.

This rearrangement joins TRBV24-1 to TRBJ1-5; TRBD1 matches at 9 bases. CDR1 and CDR2 from the germline V gene are KGHDR and SFDVKD. CDR3 length equals 16 residues. The V and J ends lost 4 bases and 11 bases, in that order; junction bases with no gene match: 14. The CDR3 sequence is CATSDSHRGPLETQHF. The CDR3 coding sequence is TGTGCCACCAGTGACAGCCACAGGGGGCCATTGGAGACCCAGCATTTT.